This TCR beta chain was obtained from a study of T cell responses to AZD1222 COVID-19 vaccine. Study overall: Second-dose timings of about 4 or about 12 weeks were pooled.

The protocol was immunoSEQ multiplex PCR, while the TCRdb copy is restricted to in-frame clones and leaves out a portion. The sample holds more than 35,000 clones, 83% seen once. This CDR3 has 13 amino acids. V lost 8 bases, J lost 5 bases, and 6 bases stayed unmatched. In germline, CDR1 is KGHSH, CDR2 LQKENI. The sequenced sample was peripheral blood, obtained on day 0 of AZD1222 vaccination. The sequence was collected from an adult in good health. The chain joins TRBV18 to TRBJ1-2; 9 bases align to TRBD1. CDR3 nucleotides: TGTGCCAGCACAAAACAGGGGGCGTATGGCTACACCTTC. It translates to CASTKQGAYGYTF.